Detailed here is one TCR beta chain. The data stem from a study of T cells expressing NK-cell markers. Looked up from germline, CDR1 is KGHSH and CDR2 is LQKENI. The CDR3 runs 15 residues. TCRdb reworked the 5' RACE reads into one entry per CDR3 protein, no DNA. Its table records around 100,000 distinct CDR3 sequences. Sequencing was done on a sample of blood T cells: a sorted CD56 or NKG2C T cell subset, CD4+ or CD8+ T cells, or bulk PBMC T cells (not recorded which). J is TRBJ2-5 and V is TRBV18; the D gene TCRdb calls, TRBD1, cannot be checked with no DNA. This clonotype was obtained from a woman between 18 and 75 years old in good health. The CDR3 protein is CASSRSGTLQETQYF.